This T cell receptor beta chain was found in a study of human T cells and chemical hapten exposure. Study-level points and caveats: Relative to control repertoires, expanded TCRs gave rise to significantly more large CDR3 similarity clusters.

For this clonotype: What it binds is not known.

Time point described: patch test 3, about 24 weeks after DPC sensitization. The treatment is: therapeutic diphenylcyclopropenone sensitization with weekly scalp DPC. Germline CDR1 reads SGHTA; CDR2 reads FQGNSA. The CDR3 is 16 residues long. Trimming cost V 5 bases and J 7 bases, with 21 bases left between them. The library tagged individual cDNA molecules with unique molecular identifiers. In TCRdb, the RACE reads were re-called with MiXCR into one record per CDR3 protein. The sample has about 160,000 distinct CDR3 sequences, 28% seen once. The chain combines TRBV7-2 with TRBJ2-1; D ambiguous. The source was whole blood, collected in connection with sensitization to the hapten diphenylcyclopropenone (DPC). The receptor was derived from a woman between 18 and 29 years old with alopecia areata. Some clones in this sample may be carry-over from other donors' samples. In DNA form, the CDR3 reads TGTGCCAGCAGCGTCCAGCCACCCATGGTAGGGAATGAGCAGTTCTTC. Residues: CASSVQPPMVGNEQFF.